This T cell receptor beta chain originates from a study of control samples from healthy donors and cancer patients (dated by TCRdb to about 2020). This clone occurred once. The specificity of this receptor is unknown. No base qualities exist here, and no much larger clone lies one base off it. V was cut back by 5 bases and J by 1 base, leaving a gap of 14 bases between them. From a lookup of the germline V gene, CDR1 and CDR2 are MDHEN and SYDVKM. Reading from cysteine to phenylalanine, the CDR3 counts 16 amino acids. The retained sequence is limited to the CDR3, 48 bases, with the frame set at the first base. Library method: the immunoSEQ multiplex PCR assay. As stored in TCRdb, this immuneACCESS dataset retains in-frame rearrangements with V and J assigned. A fraction of the clones does not appear; measured against another copy, unresolved V genes explain less than half of the discrepancy, and the remainder lacks a known reason. For this sample the table gives about 410,000 clones, of which approximately 90% were detected only once. 5.5% to 7.5% of the sample rests with the top ten.

Sequenced sample: PBMCs. The sequence was obtained from a man aged 35 to 55 with head and neck cancer. The rearrangement combines TRBV28 with TRBJ1-4; the D gene is possibly TRBD1, with 6 bases matching. The DNA is as follows: TGTGCCAGCAGTCCCCCGGGGGCGAAAACTAATGAAAAACTGTTTTTT. The translation is CASSPPGAKTNEKLFF.